Below, 17 T cell receptor beta chains from the same sample are listed, as sequenced in a study of T cell responses to AZD1222 COVID-19 vaccine. The method was immunoSEQ multiplex PCR; TCRdb's version includes in-frame clones alone and lacks a portion of them. The repertoire holds around 150,000 clones, with around 94% as singletons. The sequenced sample was peripheral blood, obtained on day 0 of AZD1222 vaccination. The receptor set was obtained from an adult in good health.

The chain links TRBV2 to TRBJ1-5; TRBD1 might be the D (5 bases). The CDR3 length is 16 residues. Germline values: CDR1 SNHLY, CDR2 FYNNEI. Trimming shortened V by 7 bases and J by 1 base, and 17 bases separated the two germline ends. CDR3 protein: CASTESGYQSNQPQHF. In DNA, the CDR3 is TGTGCCAGCACCGAATCAGGGTATCAGAGCAATCAGCCCCAGCATTTT.

The chain carries TRBV10-3 and TRBJ2-1; possibly TRBD2 for D (6 bases). Germline V gene sequence: CDR1 ENHRY, CDR2 SYGVKD. V shed 6 bases and J shed 7 bases, with 10 bases lying between them. The CDR3 runs 12 residues. The CDR3 DNA is TGTGCCATCAGCACCGGAGGGAATGAGCAGTTCTTC. This gives the protein CAISTGGNEQFF.

The V gene is TRBV9, the J gene TRBJ1-3; no clear D. The CDR3 length is 18 residues. The germline V gene has CDR1 SGDLS and CDR2 YYNGEE. The V gene lost 0 bases and the J gene lost 4 bases, with 20 bases spanning the gap. CDR3: CASSVGGGGNGVGNTIYF. The CDR3 DNA follows: TGTGCCAGCAGCGTAGGGGGAGGAGGGAACGGGGTCGGAAACACCATATATTTT. Full variable domain (outside the CDR3, taken from reference TRBV9 and TRBJ1-3): DSGVTQTPKHLITATGQRVTLRCSPRSGDLSVYWYQQSLDQGLQFLIQYYNGEERAKGNILERFSAQQFPDLHSELNLSSLELGDSALYFCASSVGGGGNGVGNTIYFGEGSWLTVV.

V is TRBV30 and J is TRBJ1-5; TRBD1 aligns across 7 bases. In germline, CDR1 is GTSNPN, CDR2 SVGIG (reference sequence). This CDR3 has 15 amino acids. The V segment lost 4 bases and the J segment 3 bases; nucleotides outside the gene matches: 9. The CDR3 sequence: CAWNPGRGYNQPQHF. The CDR3 coding sequence is TGTGCCTGGAATCCGGGCAGGGGGTACAATCAGCCCCAGCATTTT. Full variable domain (outside the CDR3, taken from reference TRBV30 and TRBJ1-5): SQTIHQWPATLVQPVGSPLSLECTVEGTSNPNLYWYRQAAGRGLQLLFYSVGIGQISSEVPQNLSASRPQDRQFILSSKKLLLSDSGFYLCAWNPGRGYNQPQHFGDGTRLSIL.

V usage is TRBV10-3 and J usage is TRBJ1-1, with 8 nucleotides matching TRBD1. Trimming took 8 bases from V and 2 from J; bases not matched to a gene: 7. CDR3 length equals 14 residues. CDR1 is ENHRY, CDR2 SYGVKD, per germline. The CDR3 here is CAISTTGVNTEAFF. Here the CDR3 DNA reads TGTGCCATCTCGACGACAGGGGTCAACACTGAAGCTTTCTTT.

The V gene is TRBV19, the J gene TRBJ1-2; D perhaps matches TRBD1 (6 bases). The CDR3 has 14 residues. Germline V gives CDR1 LNHDA, CDR2 SQIVND (reference sequence). With 2 bases removed from V and 8 bases from J, the gap between germline ends came to 15 bases. The chain's CDR3 is CASSITVTGTGYTF. The CDR3 DNA reads as TGTGCCAGTAGTATAACTGTGACTGGGACAGGCTACACCTTC.

V is TRBV6-5 and J is TRBJ2-3, with a tentative D call TRBD2 (6 bases). CDR1 is MNHEY and CDR2 is SVGAGI in the germline V gene. This CDR3 has 14 amino acids. The germline V and J ends were trimmed by 6 bases and 3 bases, with 13 bases remaining between them. CDR3 region: CASRSGWQTDTQYF. The DNA for the CDR3 is TGTGCCAGCAGGAGCGGGTGGCAAACAGATACGCAGTATTTT.

V usage is TRBV5-5 and J usage is TRBJ1-5; 8 bases map to TRBD1. The length of the CDR3 is 15 residues. The V segment lost 2 bases and the J segment 6 bases; nucleotides outside the gene matches: 7. Germline V gene sequence: CDR1 SGHKS, CDR2 YYEKEE (reference sequence). The CDR3 sequence is CASSFGTGWSQPQHF. Here the CDR3 DNA reads TGTGCCAGCAGCTTCGGGACAGGCTGGAGTCAGCCCCAGCATTTT.

The chain uses TRBV27 and TRBJ2-7, with 7 bases that match TRBD1. CDR3 length: 14 amino acids. V gave up 1 base and J gave up 6 bases; unmatched junction bases: 6. Germline V gene sequence: CDR1 MNHEY, CDR2 SMNVEV (reference sequence). CDR3 nucleotides: TGTGCCAGCAGTTTATTACAGGGGAGAAGCGAGCAGTACTTC. Protein sequence: CASSLLQGRSEQYF.

On this clone itself: The sample carries other DNA sequences with the same CDR3. The chain has TRBV18 and TRBJ2-7, with 7 bases aligning to TRBD2. The V segment lost 6 bases and the J segment 2 bases; nucleotides outside the gene matches: 7. The CDR3 extends over 14 amino acids. Germline CDR1 KGHSH, CDR2 LQKENI. CDR3 in amino acids: CASSPGEGPYEQYF. CDR3 nucleotide sequence: TGTGCCAGCTCCCCGGGGGAGGGCCCCTACGAGCAGTACTTC.

The CDR3 coding sequence is TGTGCCAGTAGTATGGCCGGGACATTGAACACTGAAGCTTTCTTT. This codes for CASSMAGTLNTEAFF. The V and J genes are TRBV19 and TRBJ1-1, with a weak D call TRBD1 (6 bases). This CDR3 region has 15 residues. From germline, CDR1 is LNHDA and CDR2 SQIVND (reference sequence). The V gene lost 3 bases and the J gene lost 0 bases, with 11 bases spanning the gap.

The count of this clone is one. This chain connects TRBV7-9 to TRBJ2-1; D possibly uses TRBD1 or TRBD2 (5 bases each). The ends were cut back, 3 bases at V and 8 bases at J, with 17 bases in the middle. Germline V gene lookup returns CDR1 SEHNR and CDR2 FQNEAQ (reference sequence). The CDR3 is 15 amino acids. In nucleotides, the CDR3 is TGTGCCAGCAGCTTGAGGGGCCTGGATGTCGATGAGCAGTTCTTC. Its protein is CASSLRGLDVDEQFF.

The rearrangement joins TRBV19 to TRBJ2-2, with TRBD1 matching 10 bases. The CDR3 length is 16 residues. Per the germline V gene, CDR1 is LNHDA and CDR2 is SQIVND (reference sequence). V lost 4 bases, J lost 6 bases, and 8 bases stayed unmatched. The CDR3 loop reads CASSSRDRGKPGELFF. In DNA, the CDR3 is TGTGCCAGTAGTAGCCGGGACAGGGGAAAACCCGGGGAGCTGTTTTTT.

J is TRBJ1-1 and V is TRBV6-5; D gene unclear. Trimming took off 6 bases at V and 4 bases at J, with 15 bases between the two ends. Germline V gene sequence: CDR1 MNHEY, CDR2 SVGAGI. The CDR3 contains 14 residues. The CDR3 spells CASRTSAKGTEAFF. CDR3 coding DNA: TGTGCCAGCAGAACCTCCGCCAAGGGCACTGAAGCTTTCTTT.

This chain links TRBV7-2 with TRBJ2-6; 7 bases map to TRBD1. Trimming removed 2 bases from V and 2 bases from J; junction bases left unmatched: 3. The length of the CDR3 is 16 residues. Germline V gene data show CDR1 as SGHTA and CDR2 as FQGNSA. This CDR3 reads CASSLNRGPGANVLTF. The CDR3 nucleotides are TGTGCCAGCAGCTTAAACAGGGGCCCTGGGGCCAACGTCCTGACTTTC.

The chain uses TRBV19 and TRBJ1-3; D unclear. Germline V CDR1 and CDR2: LNHDA, SQIVND (reference sequence). V was shortened by 3 bases and J by 0 bases, with 12 bases between the two germline ends. The CDR3 is 16 residues long. CDR3 residues: CASSMVWQSSGNTIYF. The CDR3 DNA reads TGTGCCAGTAGTATGGTATGGCAGTCCTCTGGAAACACCATATATTTT. Full variable domain (remainder filled in from reference TRBV19 and TRBJ1-3): DGGITQSPKYLFRKEGQNVTLSCEQNLNHDAMYWYRQDPGQGLRLIYYSQIVNDFQKGDIAEGYSVSREKKESFPLTVTSAQKNPTAFYLCASSMVWQSSGNTIYFGEGSWLTVV.

This sequence joins TRBV6-5 and TRBJ2-1; D is tentatively TRBD1 or TRBD2 (5 bases each). Per the germline V gene, CDR1 is MNHEY and CDR2 is SVGAGI. V lost 4 bases, J lost 6 bases, and 10 bases lay in between. This CDR3 contains 13 residues. The CDR3 protein is CASSSGPTNEQFF. CDR3 coding DNA: TGTGCCAGCAGTTCGGGACCGACCAATGAGCAGTTCTTC.